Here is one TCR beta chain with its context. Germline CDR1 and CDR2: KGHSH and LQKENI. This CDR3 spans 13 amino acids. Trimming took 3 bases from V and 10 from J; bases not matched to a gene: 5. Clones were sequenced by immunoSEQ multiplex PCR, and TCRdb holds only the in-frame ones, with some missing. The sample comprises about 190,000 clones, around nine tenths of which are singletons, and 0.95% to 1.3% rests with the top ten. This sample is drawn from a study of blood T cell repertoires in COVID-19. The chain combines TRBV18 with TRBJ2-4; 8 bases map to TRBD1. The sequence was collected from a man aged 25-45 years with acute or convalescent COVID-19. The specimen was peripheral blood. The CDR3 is CASSPGQGGIQYF. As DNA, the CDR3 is TGTGCCAGCTCACCCGGACAGGGAGGTATTCAGTACTTC.